These 9 T cell receptor beta chains were all obtained from the same sample, sequenced in a study of T cell responses to AZD1222 COVID-19 vaccine. This table comes from immunoSEQ multiplex PCR, and its TCRdb copy is limited to in-frame clones, with some not included. Of about 120,000 clones in the sample, approximately 85% are singletons; the top ten hold almost 9.5%. The starting material was peripheral blood, obtained on day 0 of AZD1222 vaccination. These TCRs come from an adult in good health.

The chain links TRBV19 to TRBJ2-4, with 9 nucleotides matching TRBD1. Trimming removed 7 bases from V and 10 bases from J; junction bases left unmatched: 5. The length of the CDR3 is 12 residues. Germline V gene data show CDR1 as LNHDA and CDR2 as SQIVND (reference sequence). CDR3 residues: CASTGQGTIQYF. CDR3 DNA: TGTGCCAGTACCGGACAGGGGACAATTCAGTACTTC. Drawing the rest from reference TRBV19 and TRBJ2-4, the complete variable domain is DGGITQSPKYLFRKEGQNVTLSCEQNLNHDAMYWYRQDPGQGLRLIYYSQIVNDFQKGDIAEGYSVSREKKESFPLTVTSAQKNPTAFYLCASTGQGTIQYFGAGTRLSVL.

The chain uses TRBV7-9 and TRBJ1-2; a weak D match, TRBD1 (5 bases). The CDR3 has 15 amino acids. Germline CDR1 is SEHNR and CDR2 is FQNEAQ (reference sequence). Trimming took 1 base from V and 3 from J, leaving 12 bases between them. The CDR3 nucleotides are TGTGCCAGCAGCTTAGGACAGAATCAGTACTATGGCTACACCTTC. This encodes CASSLGQNQYYGYTF. Supplemented by reference TRBV7-9 and TRBJ1-2, the full variable domain reads DTGVSQNPRHKITKRGQNVTFRCDPISEHNRLYWYRQTLGQGPEFLTYFQNEAQLEKSRLLSDRFSAERPKGSFSTLEIQRTEQGDSAMYLCASSLGQNQYYGYTFGSGTRLTVV.

This clone was observed a single time. The chain carries TRBV27 and TRBJ2-7; possibly TRBD2 for D (5 bases). Looked up from germline, CDR1 is MNHEY and CDR2 is SMNVEV (reference sequence). The V and J ends lost 5 bases and 2 bases respectively, with 19 bases between them. This CDR3 has 16 residues. CDR3 in amino acids: CASSRSPSIRAYEQYF. The DNA of the CDR3 is TGTGCCAGCAGTAGGAGCCCTAGCATACGGGCCTACGAGCAGTACTTC.

The chain recombines TRBV27 with TRBJ2-2; 11 bases are a match to TRBD2. The germline V gene has CDR1 MNHEY and CDR2 SMNVEV (reference sequence). The CDR3 is 14 residues long. J was trimmed by 5 bases and V by 7 bases; bases with no gene match: 3. CDR3 residues: CASISGGATGELFF. The CDR3 bases are TGTGCCAGCATTAGCGGGGGGGCAACCGGGGAGCTGTTTTTT.

The V and J genes are TRBV25-1 and TRBJ2-7; D not resolved. Germline values: CDR1 MGHDK, CDR2 SYGVNS. V was pared by 6 bases and J by 2 bases, with 8 bases between. This CDR3 has 12 residues. The DNA of the CDR3 is TGTGCCAGCAGCGGCAATACCTACGAGCAGTACTTC. Protein sequence: CASSGNTYEQYF.

This clone was counted between two and nine times. The chain carries TRBV9 and TRBJ2-5; the D call may be TRBD1 or TRBD2 (5 bases each). The V and J ends lost 2 bases and 5 bases respectively, with 16 bases between them. This CDR3 has 15 amino acids. Germline CDR1 reads SGDLS; CDR2 reads YYNGEE. CDR3 loop: CASSVGTATVETQYF. In DNA form, the CDR3 reads TGTGCCAGCAGCGTGGGGACGGCTACTGTGGAGACCCAGTACTTC.

The J gene is TRBJ1-2, the V gene TRBV29-1, with D maybe TRBD1 (5 bases). There are 14 residues in the CDR3. With 3 bases removed from V and 3 bases from J, the gap between germline ends came to 14 bases. Germline CDR1 reads SQVTM; CDR2 reads ANQGSEA. The CDR3 is CSVDDRIQYYGYTF. The CDR3 region has the DNA TGCAGCGTTGACGACAGAATACAATACTATGGCTACACCTTC.

V is TRBV7-2 and J is TRBJ1-1; 8 bases fit TRBD1. After removal of 0 bases from V and 6 bases from J, the junction contained 6 bases not matched to a gene. CDR3 length: 15 amino acids. Germline lookup yields CDR1 SGHTA and CDR2 FQGNSA. The CDR3 is CASSLAVDRVSEAFF. The CDR3, as DNA: TGTGCCAGCAGCTTAGCCGTGGACAGGGTATCTGAAGCTTTCTTT.

This clone has only one observation. The genes are TRBV6-5 and TRBJ1-4; the match to TRBD1 covers 9 bases. J gave up 8 bases and V 8 bases, and 6 bases lay outside the gene matches. There are 13 residues in the CDR3. Germline V gives CDR1 MNHEY, CDR2 SVGAGI. CDR3 coding DNA: TGTGCCAGCCTTCGGGACAGGGTCGAAAAACTGTTTTTT. Its translation is CASLRDRVEKLFF.